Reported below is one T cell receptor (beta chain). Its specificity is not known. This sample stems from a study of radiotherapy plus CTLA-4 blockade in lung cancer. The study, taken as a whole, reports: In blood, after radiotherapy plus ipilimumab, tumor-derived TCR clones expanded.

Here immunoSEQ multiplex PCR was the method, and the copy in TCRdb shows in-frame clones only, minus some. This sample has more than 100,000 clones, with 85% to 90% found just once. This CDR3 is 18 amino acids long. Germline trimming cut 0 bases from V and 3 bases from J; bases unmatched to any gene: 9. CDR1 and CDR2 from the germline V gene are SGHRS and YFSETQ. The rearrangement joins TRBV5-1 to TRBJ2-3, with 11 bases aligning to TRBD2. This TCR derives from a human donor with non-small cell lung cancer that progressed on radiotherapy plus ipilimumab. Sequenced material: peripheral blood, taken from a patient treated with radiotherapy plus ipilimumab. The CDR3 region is CASSLAPLSGRATDTQYF. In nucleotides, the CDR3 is TGCGCCAGCAGCTTGGCTCCCCTTAGCGGGAGGGCAACAGATACGCAGTATTTT.